This entry describes one T cell receptor (beta chain). The antigen remains undetermined. The data originate from a study of CD8 T cells in ankylosing spondylitis. General study results and limits: Reports say disease-linked clones showed up significantly more in matched ankylosing spondylitis synovial fluid. Characteristic, it appeared, of ankylosing spondylitis blood was a TCR beta motif of about eight highly homologous variants.

Making the TCR beta libraries involved quantitative 5'-RACE with molecular barcodes. TCRdb used MiXCR to reprocess the 5' RACE reads, holding one entry per CDR3 protein. The sample holds about 340,000 distinct CDR3 sequences, 20% to 25% seen once. Sample: blood, either unsorted or a sorted T cell fraction (not recorded which). This TCR was recovered from a male donor with ankylosing spondylitis or in good health (not recorded which).

This chain's CDR3 is CASRSREGPPGTQYF. Written as DNA, the CDR3 is TGTGCCAGCAGAAGCAGGGAGGGCCCGCCAGGGACCCAGTACTTC. The chain combines TRBV6-1 with TRBJ2-5, with TRBD2 identical over 7 bases. Trimming removed 6 bases from V and 7 bases from J; junction bases left unmatched: 14. Germline CDR1 is MNHNS and CDR2 is SASEGT. The CDR3 is 15 residues long.